This T cell receptor beta chain derives from a study of T-cell memory formation after mild COVID-19. Study observations and caveats: The study found contracting CD4+ clones mainly in CM and EM and contracting CD8+ clones in EMRA.

Judged by abundance, this clonotype is large. Its antigen is not identified. TCRdb itself ran the 5' RACE reads through MiXCR, one entry per CDR3 protein. The sample holds about 15,000 distinct CDR3 sequences, roughly 25% seen once. Germline loops: CDR1 MNHEY, CDR2 SMNVEV (reference sequence). The CDR3 runs to 15 residues. J was trimmed by 1 base and V by 1 base; bases with no gene match: 3. Material for sequencing was PBMCs or a T cell subset sorted from them (not recorded which). The clonotype originates from a man younger than 35 who had mild COVID-19 (a few samples of this study predate the infection). Cell type and time point are not known. V gene TRBV27 combines with J gene TRBJ2-7, with TRBD2 identical over 8 bases. The DNA for the CDR3 is TGTGCCAGCAGTTTATTAGCGGGGTCTTCCTACGAGCAGTACTTC. Its protein product is CASSLLAGSSYEQYF.